This T cell receptor beta chain came from a study of shared clonotypes between healthy human individuals (dated by TCRdb to 2020 to 2021). Regarding the complete study: A couple of women and a few men aged 18 to 49 years were included in the cohort. For each donor, three plates each were used for CD4 naive and CD4 memory, two plates were used for CD8 naive, and one plate was used for CD8 memory. Blood TCR repertoires of roughly five healthy adults were deeply sequenced to estimate repertoire size and the extent of clonotype sharing between individuals. Different laboratories and diverse techniques were used to prepare libraries and sequence TCR repertoires, to increase sequencing depth and limit assay-specific biases. Between about 0.85 and 9.5 billion PBMCs per donor were obtained by leukapheresis. What the authors observed across the whole study: Based on pairwise subsampling, the degree of clonotype sharing among donors was expected to be affected by sequencing depth. Rarefaction of sorted-subset datasets indicated incomplete sequencing despite the large sequencing depth. Clonotypes shared by all four sorted-subset donors showed higher generation probabilities than non-shared clonotypes. Because the study included a small number of donors, the genetic and exposure-history diversity represented was limited. Naive subsets generally had larger estimated clonotype richness than memory subsets did. Only blood was sampled, and tissue TCR repertoires likely differ from those in blood. Sharing across a handful of donors was observed for around 5% of naive CD4, under 4% of naive CD8, 2.3% of memory CD4, and about 0.4% of memory CD8 clonotypes.

The count of this clone is one. Its antigen target is currently unknown. No much larger clone is present one base from it, and per-base qualities are unavailable. For the CD8 naive samples, CD45RO-negative cells were positively selected for CCR7, yielding a CD45RA+CCR7+ population from which TemRA cells were excluded. Healthy HIV-negative adults with no recently reported acute infections or vaccinations were included as donors. Only Caucasian adults living in Nashville, Tennessee, USA were represented among the donors. After blood collection by leukapheresis, PBMCs were isolated using Ficoll-Histopaque density gradient centrifugation and then cryopreserved in the vapor phase of liquid nitrogen. Analytical flow cytometry was used to check the purity and quantity of each magnetically sorted T cell population. From each sorted fraction, genomic DNA was isolated and quantified by UV absorbance on a Nanodrop 2000c.

From cysteine to phenylalanine, the CDR3 is 14 amino acids long. The only DNA kept is the CDR3, 42 bases in frame from the first base. Reading the germline V gene gives CDR1 MDHEN and CDR2 SYDVKM. V is pared back by 4 bases and J by 6 bases, with 14 bases lying between the germline termini. Using the deep immunoSEQ assay, TCR CDR3 regions were amplified from genomic DNA by multiplex PCR. Extracted genomic DNA from each cell subset was distributed evenly across all wells of several immunoSEQ 96-well plates, and each plate was treated as a replicate. Each replicate PCR for sorted subsets received roughly 0.2 ug genomic DNA, equal to roughly 33,000 T cell genomes. Purified libraries were measured with a Qubit 3.0 fluorometer, size-checked on a Bioanalyzer 2100, and measured again with the KAPA Library Quantification kit. Every immunoSEQ 96-well plate was sequenced on a separate single-read 150-cycle Illumina NextSeq 550 flow cell. The paper's processing steps were these. Because the immunoSEQ output held only junctional sequences and lacked quality scores, the filtering could not match the filtering applied to full-length reads. To assign V/J genes and CDR3, sequences were annotated using PyIR, a Python wrapper for IgBLAST v1.9, with IMGT germline references. Reads were filtered out if the reads had weak V/J assignments (E-value above 1e-6), no CDR3, stop codons, out-of-frame junctions, or ambiguous translated residues. V3J clonotypes were defined as sequences sharing the same inferred V gene, J gene, and CDR3 amino acid sequence. The percentage overlap between two repertoires was calculated by dividing the number of shared unique clonotypes by the size of the smaller repertoire. Three approaches were used to assess repertoire richness: RTK rarefaction, the Chao1 estimator, and Recon v2.1 estimates of unobserved clonotypes. For all TCRbeta clonotypes obtained by the gDNA method from four donors, generation probabilities were computed with OLGA. In TCRdb, the immuneACCESS table is reduced to in-frame sequences with V and J assigned. These tables do not hold every clone; where another copy was compared, an unresolved V gene accounts for under half, and the others remain unexplained. The V and J calls and clone size are taken from that table; D and trimming were inferred from the DNA. The sample table holds over 750,000 clones, of which 90% to 98% were seen once. The ten largest clones represent less than 0.25% of the sample.

What was sequenced was naive CD8+ T cells sorted from blood. This sample's cell subset or site label indicates: CD45RA+CCR7+. The sequence derives from a man aged 25 to 40 in good health. The rearranged segments are TRBV28 and TRBJ2-3, with TRBD1 perhaps the D gene, on 5 matching bases. This receptor carries the CDR3 CASSSGRVWDTQYF. The nucleotide sequence is TGTGCCAGCAGTTCTGGCAGGGTATGGGATACGCAGTATTTT.